This TCR beta chain originates from a study of blood T cell repertoires in COVID-19. Study-wide background: The study drew acute and convalescent COVID-19 samples from the United States, Italy and Spain. In each case, the material was cDNA or gDNA derived from T cells, B-cell-depleted T cells, or PBMCs.

Original data processing: Amplification with reference gene primers provided the estimates of nucleated cell counts. Profiled with immunoSEQ multiplex PCR; TCRdb holds only in-frame clones, not every one. V and J calls and clone size come straight from that table; D and trimming were deduced from the DNA. The sample lists 50,000 to 65,000 clones; 80% to 90% were seen once. The sample consisted of peripheral blood. The receptor was derived from a man aged 60-69 years with active COVID-19.

The CDR3 region is CASSYSLLLSYEQYF. Written as DNA, the CDR3 is TGTGCCAGCAGTTACAGCCTCCTCCTTTCCTACGAGCAGTACTTC. This chain uses TRBV6-5 with TRBJ2-7, with no clear D. This CDR3 comprises 15 residues. Trimming stripped 2 bases from V and 1 base from J, with 12 bases between. CDR1 MNHEY and CDR2 SVGAGI come from the germline V gene.